This T cell receptor delta chain was recorded in a study of gamma-delta T cells after stem cell transplantation. With regard to this clone: A single base is all that separates this from a far larger clone, so a read error is likely. This sample also contains other DNA sequences that code for the same CDR3.

TCRdb applied CATT to the RT-PCR reads for clone calling. The sample has fewer than 3,000 delta-chain clones, about 5% seen once; the top ten hold 10% to 12%. The CDR3 is 18 amino acids. CDR1 is GEAIGNYY and CDR2 is EKD in the germline V gene. This chain connects TRDV2 to TRDJ1; 7 bases are shared with TRDD3. This TCR was sampled from a human donor. It is not recorded whose cells these are; they may come from a transplant donor. The source material was gamma-delta T cells. The CDR3 nucleotides read TGTGCCTGTGACACGTTGGAGGATACGGGGCCGTACACCGATAAACTCATCTTC. This sequence encodes CACDTLEDTGPYTDKLIF.